Listed below are T cell receptor beta chains from one sample, sequenced in a study of blood T cell repertoires in COVID-19. Assay used: immunoSEQ multiplex PCR; TCRdb lists only in-frame clones, some missing. The sample lists over 45,000 clones; roughly 78% were seen once. The sequenced sample consisted of peripheral blood. Every receptor here comes from a woman of 80 years or more with acute or convalescent COVID-19. The CDR3 runs from the conserved cysteine through the conserved F or W. Each record gives: D gene, J gene, V gene, clone size, CDR3 protein, CDR3 DNA. The D gene is left open where the match is weak. Size is omitted from some rows. Given values are once, few, many or a class for expanded clones.

D gene: -
J gene: TRBJ1-1
V gene: TRBV14
clone size: few
CDR3 protein: CASSQGWAGAFF
CDR3 DNA: TGTGCCAGCAGCCAAGGGTGGGCCGGCGCTTTCTTT

D gene: -
J gene: TRBJ2-7
V gene: TRBV19
clone size: -
CDR3 protein: CASSIGGGPGEQYF
CDR3 DNA: TGTGCCAGTAGTATAGGGGGGGGGCCAGGCGAGCAGTACTTC

D gene: TRBD2
J gene: TRBJ2-3
V gene: TRBV2
clone size: -
CDR3 protein: CASSATSGTGTQYF
CDR3 DNA: TGTGCCAGCAGTGCGACTAGCGGGACGGGTACGCAGTATTTT

D gene: -
J gene: TRBJ1-6
V gene: TRBV7-9
clone size: -
CDR3 protein: CASSLDQVSYNSPLHF
CDR3 DNA: TGTGCCAGCAGCTTAGATCAGGTCTCCTATAATTCACCCCTCCACTTT

D gene: -
J gene: TRBJ2-1
V gene: TRBV7-9
clone size: -
CDR3 protein: CASSYPIQGYRNEQFF
CDR3 DNA: TGTGCCAGCAGCTACCCCATACAGGGTTATCGCAATGAGCAGTTCTTC

D gene: -
J gene: TRBJ2-3
V gene: TRBV7-8
clone size: -
CDR3 protein: CASSHPGTPGEATFADTQYF
CDR3 DNA: TGTGCCAGCAGCCACCCCGGGACTCCAGGCGAGGCTACGTTTGCAGATACGCAGTATTTT

D gene: TRBD1
J gene: TRBJ2-7
V gene: TRBV6-1
clone size: -
CDR3 protein: CASSETGSREQYF
CDR3 DNA: TGTGCCAGCAGTGAGACAGGGTCAAGGGAGCAGTACTTC

D gene: TRBD2
J gene: TRBJ2-3
V gene: TRBV6-6
clone size: -
CDR3 protein: CASREGRAGTDTQYF
CDR3 DNA: TGTGCCAGCAGAGAGGGGAGGGCTGGAACAGATACGCAGTATTTT

D gene: -
J gene: TRBJ2-1
V gene: TRBV20-1
clone size: -
CDR3 protein: CSASGLGGGPNEQFF
CDR3 DNA: TGCAGTGCTAGTGGTTTGGGTGGAGGTCCCAATGAGCAGTTCTTC

D gene: -
J gene: TRBJ1-1
V gene: TRBV27
clone size: -
CDR3 protein: CASKGGTEAFF
CDR3 DNA: TGTGCCAGCAAGGGGGGGACTGAAGCTTTCTTT

D gene: -
J gene: TRBJ1-2
V gene: TRBV19
clone size: -
CDR3 protein: CASSSFNQNQRGYTF
CDR3 DNA: TGTGCCAGTAGTAGCTTCAACCAAAACCAACGGGGCTACACCTTC

D gene: -
J gene: TRBJ1-2
V gene: TRBV19
clone size: -
CDR3 protein: CASRWENYGYTF
CDR3 DNA: TGTGCCAGTAGATGGGAGAACTATGGCTACACCTTC

D gene: TRBD2
J gene: TRBJ2-1
V gene: TRBV18
clone size: few
CDR3 protein: CASSPSRGGGSYNEQFF
CDR3 DNA: TGTGCCAGCTCGCCTTCCCGGGGCGGGGGCTCCTACAATGAGCAGTTCTTC

D gene: -
J gene: TRBJ2-2
V gene: TRBV19
clone size: -
CDR3 protein: CASSIESSRTGELFF
CDR3 DNA: TGTGCCAGTAGTATAGAAAGCTCTAGGACCGGGGAGCTGTTTTTT

D gene: -
J gene: TRBJ1-6
V gene: TRBV2
clone size: -
CDR3 protein: CASIGGRGSPLHF
CDR3 DNA: TGTGCCAGCATCGGGGGAAGGGGTTCACCCCTCCACTTT

D gene: -
J gene: TRBJ2-3
V gene: TRBV11-1
clone size: few
CDR3 protein: CASSLNGGTDTQYF
CDR3 DNA: TGTGCCAGCAGCTTAAACGGGGGCACAGATACGCAGTATTTT

D gene: TRBD1
J gene: TRBJ1-1
V gene: TRBV18
clone size: -
CDR3 protein: CASSPWPDRLLGTEAFF
CDR3 DNA: TGTGCCAGCTCCCCGTGGCCGGACAGGCTCTTGGGCACTGAAGCTTTCTTT

D gene: TRBD1
J gene: TRBJ2-2
V gene: TRBV28
clone size: -
CDR3 protein: CASSGGQTNTGELFF
CDR3 DNA: TGTGCCAGCAGTGGGGGACAGACGAACACCGGGGAGCTGTTTTTT

D gene: -
J gene: TRBJ2-1
V gene: TRBV5-6
clone size: -
CDR3 protein: CASSLVVGGPYNEQFF
CDR3 DNA: TGTGCCAGCAGCTTGGTGGTCGGGGGGCCCTACAATGAGCAGTTCTTC

D gene: -
J gene: TRBJ2-1
V gene: TRBV4-2
clone size: -
CDR3 protein: CASSQEIEQFF
CDR3 DNA: TGTGCCAGCAGCCAGGAGATTGAGCAGTTCTTC

D gene: -
J gene: TRBJ1-1
V gene: TRBV19
clone size: -
CDR3 protein: CASSMIESGTEAFF
CDR3 DNA: TGTGCCAGTAGTATGATTGAGAGCGGCACTGAAGCTTTCTTT

D gene: TRBD1
J gene: TRBJ1-1
V gene: TRBV30
clone size: -
CDR3 protein: CAWIKGALNTEAFF
CDR3 DNA: TGTGCCTGGATTAAGGGGGCGTTAAACACTGAAGCTTTCTTT

D gene: -
J gene: TRBJ2-1
V gene: TRBV27
clone size: -
CDR3 protein: CASSLAGMLDEQFF
CDR3 DNA: TGTGCCAGCAGTTTAGCAGGGATGTTGGATGAGCAGTTCTTC

D gene: -
J gene: TRBJ2-7
V gene: TRBV5-1
clone size: -
CDR3 protein: CASSLVGEDYEQYF
CDR3 DNA: TGCGCCAGCAGCTTGGTAGGGGAGGACTACGAGCAGTACTTC

D gene: -
J gene: TRBJ1-2
V gene: TRBV18
clone size: -
CDR3 protein: CASSPGLQGDGYTF
CDR3 DNA: TGTGCCAGCTCCCCAGGCTTACAGGGAGATGGCTACACCTTC

D gene: TRBD2
J gene: TRBJ2-7
V gene: TRBV2
clone size: few
CDR3 protein: CASSESLLAGNEQYF
CDR3 DNA: TGTGCCAGCAGTGAGAGTCTCCTAGCGGGGAACGAGCAGTACTTC

D gene: -
J gene: TRBJ1-5
V gene: TRBV6-5
clone size: -
CDR3 protein: CASRRQAYSNQPQHF
CDR3 DNA: TGTGCCAGCAGACGACAGGCCTATAGCAATCAGCCCCAGCATTTT

D gene: TRBD2
J gene: TRBJ2-3
V gene: TRBV5-1
clone size: -
CDR3 protein: CASSQRGSTDTQYF
CDR3 DNA: TGCGCCAGCAGCCAGCGGGGGAGCACAGATACGCAGTATTTT

D gene: -
J gene: TRBJ1-2
V gene: TRBV24-1
clone size: -
CDR3 protein: CATWGHEEGYTF
CDR3 DNA: TGTGCCACCTGGGGCCACGAGGAAGGCTACACCTTC

D gene: TRBD1
J gene: TRBJ2-2
V gene: TRBV28
clone size: -
CDR3 protein: CASSFVGTGGIGELFF
CDR3 DNA: TGTGCCAGCAGTTTCGTGGGGACAGGGGGGATCGGGGAGCTGTTTTTT

D gene: TRBD2
J gene: TRBJ2-5
V gene: TRBV7-2
clone size: -
CDR3 protein: CASGPGGLQETQYF
CDR3 DNA: TGTGCCAGCGGTCCGGGGGGGCTCCAAGAGACCCAGTACTTC

D gene: -
J gene: TRBJ1-5
V gene: TRBV11-2
clone size: -
CDR3 protein: CASSLGLNQPQHF
CDR3 DNA: TGTGCCAGCAGCTTGGGCCTCAATCAGCCCCAGCATTTT

D gene: TRBD2
J gene: TRBJ2-3
V gene: TRBV19
clone size: -
CDR3 protein: CASSDTSGRGTDTQYF
CDR3 DNA: TGTGCCAGTAGTGATACTAGCGGGAGGGGAACAGATACGCAGTATTTT

D gene: -
J gene: TRBJ1-2
V gene: TRBV7-2
clone size: -
CDR3 protein: CASSIDTPGTYGYTF
CDR3 DNA: TGTGCCAGCAGCATCGACACCCCTGGCACCTATGGCTACACCTTC

D gene: TRBD1
J gene: TRBJ1-4
V gene: TRBV28
clone size: -
CDR3 protein: CASSVTGINEKLFF
CDR3 DNA: TGTGCCAGCAGTGTGACAGGGATTAATGAAAAACTGTTTTTT